This TCR beta chain stems from a study of blood T cells in healthy people across ages. Looked up from germline, CDR1 is SQVTM and CDR2 is ANQGSEA. This CDR3 has 12 residues. Deletions cut 2 bases from V and 5 bases from J, with 6 bases between. The second PCR ran roughly 7 to 12 cycles with a sample-barcoded 5' primer and J-beta primers. TCRdb ran MiXCR on the 5' RACE reads and lists one entry per CDR3 protein. The data contain 1.5 million to 1.8 million distinct CDR3 sequences, approximately 43% of them singletons. The chain joins TRBV29-1 to TRBJ2-2; D possibly matches TRBD1 or TRBD2 (5 bases each). The sample taken for sequencing was blood. The sequence derives from a woman under 30 in good health. The CDR3 here is CSVEWGTGELFF. The CDR3 nucleotides are TGCAGCGTTGAATGGGGGACCGGGGAGCTGTTTTTT.